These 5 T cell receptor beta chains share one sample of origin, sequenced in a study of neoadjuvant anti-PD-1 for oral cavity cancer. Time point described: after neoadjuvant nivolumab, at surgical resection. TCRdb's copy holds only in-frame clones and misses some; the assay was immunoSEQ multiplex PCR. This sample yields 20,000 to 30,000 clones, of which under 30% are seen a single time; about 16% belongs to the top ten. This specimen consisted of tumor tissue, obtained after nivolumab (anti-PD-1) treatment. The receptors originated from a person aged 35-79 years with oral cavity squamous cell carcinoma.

CDR3 DNA: TGTGCCAGCAGCCCGCTAGCGGGAGCCCCATCGCAGTATTTT. Residues: CASSPLAGAPSQYF. V usage is TRBV7-3 and J usage is TRBJ2-3; 10 bases are a match to TRBD2. Germline V gene sequence: CDR1 SGHTA, CDR2 FQGTGA. With V trimmed by 5 bases and J by 10 bases, 9 bases remained unmatched. This CDR3 comprises 14 residues.

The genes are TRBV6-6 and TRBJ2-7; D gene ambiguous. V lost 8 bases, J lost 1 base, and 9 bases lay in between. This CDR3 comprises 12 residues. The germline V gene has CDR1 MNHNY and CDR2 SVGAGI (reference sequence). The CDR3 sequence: CASATLSYEQYF. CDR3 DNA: TGTGCCAGCGCGACACTTTCCTACGAGCAGTACTTC.

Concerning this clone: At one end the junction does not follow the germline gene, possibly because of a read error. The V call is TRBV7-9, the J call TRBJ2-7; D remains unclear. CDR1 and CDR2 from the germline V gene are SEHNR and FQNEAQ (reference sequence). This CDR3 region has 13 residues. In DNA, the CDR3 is TGTGCTAGCAGCTTATTCCAAGGCTACGAGCAGTACTTC. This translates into CASSLFQGYEQYF.

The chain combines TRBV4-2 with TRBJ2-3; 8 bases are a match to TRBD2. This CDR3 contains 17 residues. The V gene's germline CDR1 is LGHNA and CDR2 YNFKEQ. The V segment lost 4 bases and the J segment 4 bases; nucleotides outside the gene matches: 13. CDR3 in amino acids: CASSPLLSGSWADTQYF. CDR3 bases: TGTGCCAGCAGCCCTCTCCTCAGCGGGAGTTGGGCAGATACGCAGTATTTT.

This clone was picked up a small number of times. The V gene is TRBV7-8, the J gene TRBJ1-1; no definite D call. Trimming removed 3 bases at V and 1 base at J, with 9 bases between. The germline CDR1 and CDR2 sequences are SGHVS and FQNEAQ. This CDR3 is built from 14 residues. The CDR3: CASSFPTRNTEAFF. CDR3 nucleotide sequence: TGTGCCAGCAGCTTTCCCACCAGGAACACTGAAGCTTTCTTT.